One sample yielded the 16 T cell receptor beta chains listed below, sequenced in a study of tumor-infiltrating lymphocytes in primary liver carcinoma (TCRdb year 2017). The instrument was an Illumina HiSeq 2500. Starting from roughly 540 ng total RNA, TCRbeta-specific cDNA was produced by reverse transcription with a constant-region primer and ProtoScript II reverse transcriptase. TCRbeta libraries were built with three nested multiplex PCR rounds, a slightly modified ARM-PCR procedure. Each of the first two PCR rounds ran for approximately 10 cycles and used multiplex TRBV1-TRBV30 forward primers together with a Cbeta reverse primer. The public reads were reprocessed in TCRdb via fastp at Q25 and MiXCR, keeping in-frame beta chains. Identical CDR3 protein sequences are pooled into one entry, listed with their most common genes and DNA. This sample comprises around 120,000 distinct CDR3 sequences, under 70% of them detected only once. The top ten constitute over 8% of the sample.

Total RNA and DNA were co-extracted from about 19-30 mg of bulk tissue with the AllPrep DNA/RNA mini kit, without cell sorting. The sequencing sample was made of tumor-adjacent normal liver tissue. The origin of the receptors is a woman in her fifties or sixties with primary liver carcinoma and hepatitis B virus infection.

As regards this clonotype: Here the CDR3 omits its conserved ending phenylalanine or tryptophan, so a read error is the likely source. V and J are TRBV11-2 and TRBJ1-1; possible D gene TRBD1, 5 bases. The CDR3 has 15 amino acids. Germline assignment: CDR1 SGHAT and CDR2 FQNNGV. Trimming shortened V by 5 bases and J by 4 bases, and 17 bases separated the two germline ends. The CDR3 DNA follows: TGTGCCAGCAGCCCCGGGACGGCAGTGGTCACTGAAGCTTTCCTT. It codes for CASSPGTAVVTEAFL.

Worth noting for this clonotype: At one end the junction does not follow the germline gene, possibly because of a read error. The CDR3 loop is CASSLPLAGGGHDQYF. The DNA of the CDR3 is TGTGCCAGCAGTTTGCCGTTGGCGGGAGGCGGCCACGATCAGTACTTC. The rearrangement links TRBV28 to TRBJ2-7; 8 nucleotides align to TRBD2. Germline CDR1 is MDHEN and CDR2 is SYDVKM. The CDR3 has 16 amino acids.

Turning to this clonotype: This may come from a read error, since a much larger clone is one base off. V is TRBV30 and J is TRBJ1-1; 8 bases match TRBD1. Per germline, CDR1 GTSNPN and CDR2 SVGIG (reference sequence). The CDR3 runs 17 residues. V was pared by 7 bases and J by 5 bases, with 21 bases of the junction left unmatched. CDR3 bases: TGTGCCTCGGAATCACCACTAAGGACAGGGCGACTTACTGAAGCTTTCTTT. It is translated as CASESPLRTGRLTEAFF.

A remark on this clonotype: A junction boundary mismatches the germline segment, possibly from a read error. This chain uses TRBV29-1 with TRBJ1-4, with D possibly TRBD1 on 5 matching bases. There are 13 residues in the CDR3. Looked up from germline, CDR1 is SQVTM and CDR2 is ANQGSEA. The DNA for the CDR3 is TGCAGAGTTGGAGGGGACGGATATGAAAAACTGTTCTTT. Translated, it gives CRVGGDGYEKLFF.

The rearrangement uses TRBV7-6 and TRBJ2-3; unclear D gene. CDR1 SGHVS and CDR2 FNYEAQ come from the germline V gene. Trimming cost V 5 bases and J 4 bases, with 16 bases left between them. The CDR3 is made up of 15 amino acids. CDR3 in DNA: TGTGCCAGCAGCCCCCATGATAGGATCTCAGATACGCAGTATTTT. As protein: CASSPHDRISDTQYF.

With respect to this clonotype: One end of the junction varies from germline; a read error may be responsible. The CDR3 is CANSFYETRGNEQFF. CDR3 nucleotide sequence: TGTGCCAACAGCTTCTACGAGACAAGAGGCAATGAGCAGTTCTTC. The chain couples TRBV13 to TRBJ2-1, with no clear D. This CDR3 has 15 amino acids. The V gene's germline CDR1 is PRHDT and CDR2 FYEKMQ (reference sequence).

About this clonotype: The junction and the germline gene differ at one end; a read error may be behind it. J is TRBJ1-5 and V is TRBV10-3, with no clear D. Germline CDR1 ENHRY, CDR2 SYGVKD. The CDR3 is 14 amino acids. This CDR3 is CVISEGRRNQPQHF. CDR3 in DNA: TGTGTCATCAGTGAGGGCAGGCGAAATCAGCCCCAGCATTTT.

Remarks on this clonotype: At one of its ends the junction is not consistent with the germline gene, which may arise from a read error. The chain links TRBV12-3 or TRBV12-4 to TRBJ2-2, with unresolved D. The CDR3 sequence is 14 residues long. For the CDR3, the DNA is TGTGCCAGCAGTTCCAGTACGAACAACGGGGAGCTGTTTTTT. Its protein product is CASSSSTNNGELFF.

The chain couples TRBV28 to TRBJ2-1; possibly TRBD1 or TRBD2 for D (7 bases each). The CDR3 length is 14 residues. V gave up 2 bases and J gave up 13 bases, with 18 bases separating them. The germline gives CDR1 MDHEN, CDR2 SYDVKM. CDR3 sequence: CASSLQGGSSEQFF. CDR3 sequence (DNA): TGTGCCAGCAGTTTACAGGGGGGGTCGAGTGAACAGTTCTTC. The full variable domain, rest sourced from reference TRBV28 and TRBJ2-1, is DVKVTQSSRYLVKRTGEKVFLECVQDMDHENMFWYRQDPGLGLRLIYFSYDVKMKEKGDIPEGYSVSREKKERFSLILESASTNQTSMYLCASSLQGGSSEQFFGPGTRLTVL.

Worth noting for this clonotype: Sequence at one end of the junction differs from germline and may be a read error. V usage is TRBV5-1 and J usage is TRBJ2-3; 10 positions agree with TRBD2. The length of the CDR3 is 14 residues. CDR1 SGHRS and CDR2 YFSETQ come from the germline V gene. CDR3 nucleotides: TGCACCAGCATCTCGAGCGGGGGGGAGGATACGCAGTATTTT. Its translation: CTSISSGGEDTQYF.

As to this clonotype: The junction differs from germline at one of its ends, possibly a read error. V and J are TRBV11-2 and TRBJ2-5, with a weak D call TRBD2 (5 bases). The length of the CDR3 is 14 residues. In germline, CDR1 is SGHAT, CDR2 FQNNGV. The CDR3 protein is CASSARTGGETRYF. In nucleotides, the CDR3 is TGTGCCAGCAGCGCACGGACTGGTGGGGAGACCCGGTACTTC. Full variable domain (missing parts from reference TRBV11-2 and TRBJ2-5): EAGVAQSPRYKIIEKRQSVAFWCNPISGHATLYWYQQILGQGPKLLIQFQNNGVVDDSQLPKDRFSAERLKGVDSTLKIQPAKLEDSAVYLCASSARTGGETRYFGPGTRLLVL.

This clonotype appeared a single time. The CDR3 ends on some other residue instead of the conserved phenylalanine or tryptophan, so this is likely a read error. The chain employs TRBV28 and TRBJ2-1; 11 nucleotides line up with TRBD2. This CDR3 contains 16 residues. The germline CDR1 and CDR2 sequences are MDHEN and SYDVKM. J lost 7 bases, V lost 7 bases, and 12 bases had no gene match. The CDR3 nucleotides are TGTGCCAGCACCGCCACTAGCGGGAGACCTCCTAATGAGCAGTTCTCC. Its translation: CASTATSGRPPNEQFS.

Points on this clonotype: Since a much larger clone is just one base distant, this may be a read error. The chain is built from TRBV14 and TRBJ1-3, with D unresolved. This CDR3 comprises 14 residues. CDR1 SGHDN and CDR2 FVKESK come from the germline V gene. The CDR3 spells CASSQNPTGNIIYF. DNA of the CDR3: TGTGCCAGCAGCCAGAACCCAACTGGAAACATCATATATTTT.

This clonotype has at least ten counts. The chain joins TRBV30 to TRBJ1-6; 7 nucleotides line up with TRBD1. Germline CDR1 reads GTSNPN; CDR2 reads SVGIG (reference sequence). Germline trimming cut 3 bases from V and 10 bases from J; bases unmatched to any gene: 6. The CDR3 consists of 13 residues. The CDR3 DNA follows: TGTGCCTGGAGAACAGGGGTTGGGTCACCCCTCCACTTT. This codes for CAWRTGVGSPLHF.

Concerning this clonotype itself: A much larger clone lies one base from this, so it may be a read error. This rearrangement joins TRBV11-1 to TRBJ2-7; D remains ambiguous. This CDR3 spans 13 amino acids. Germline assignment: CDR1 SGHAT and CDR2 FQDESV (reference sequence). Trimming removed 3 bases from V and 6 bases from J, with 12 bases in between. The CDR3 DNA is TGTGCCAGCAGCTTCGGCAAGGGAAGCGAGCAGTACTTC. It encodes CASSFGKGSEQYF.

Comments on this clonotype: As the CDR3 is not closed by the conserved phenylalanine or tryptophan, this likely results from a read error. The limits of the CDR3 on the DNA are not certain, so only TCRdb's listed CDR3 is given. V is TRBV11-2 and J is TRBJ2-7; the table names TRBD1, a call not compared with the DNA. The V gene's germline CDR1 is SGHAT and CDR2 FQNNGV. The CDR3 is 11 residues long, counting both termini. CDR3 amino acids: CASNSASPLEY.